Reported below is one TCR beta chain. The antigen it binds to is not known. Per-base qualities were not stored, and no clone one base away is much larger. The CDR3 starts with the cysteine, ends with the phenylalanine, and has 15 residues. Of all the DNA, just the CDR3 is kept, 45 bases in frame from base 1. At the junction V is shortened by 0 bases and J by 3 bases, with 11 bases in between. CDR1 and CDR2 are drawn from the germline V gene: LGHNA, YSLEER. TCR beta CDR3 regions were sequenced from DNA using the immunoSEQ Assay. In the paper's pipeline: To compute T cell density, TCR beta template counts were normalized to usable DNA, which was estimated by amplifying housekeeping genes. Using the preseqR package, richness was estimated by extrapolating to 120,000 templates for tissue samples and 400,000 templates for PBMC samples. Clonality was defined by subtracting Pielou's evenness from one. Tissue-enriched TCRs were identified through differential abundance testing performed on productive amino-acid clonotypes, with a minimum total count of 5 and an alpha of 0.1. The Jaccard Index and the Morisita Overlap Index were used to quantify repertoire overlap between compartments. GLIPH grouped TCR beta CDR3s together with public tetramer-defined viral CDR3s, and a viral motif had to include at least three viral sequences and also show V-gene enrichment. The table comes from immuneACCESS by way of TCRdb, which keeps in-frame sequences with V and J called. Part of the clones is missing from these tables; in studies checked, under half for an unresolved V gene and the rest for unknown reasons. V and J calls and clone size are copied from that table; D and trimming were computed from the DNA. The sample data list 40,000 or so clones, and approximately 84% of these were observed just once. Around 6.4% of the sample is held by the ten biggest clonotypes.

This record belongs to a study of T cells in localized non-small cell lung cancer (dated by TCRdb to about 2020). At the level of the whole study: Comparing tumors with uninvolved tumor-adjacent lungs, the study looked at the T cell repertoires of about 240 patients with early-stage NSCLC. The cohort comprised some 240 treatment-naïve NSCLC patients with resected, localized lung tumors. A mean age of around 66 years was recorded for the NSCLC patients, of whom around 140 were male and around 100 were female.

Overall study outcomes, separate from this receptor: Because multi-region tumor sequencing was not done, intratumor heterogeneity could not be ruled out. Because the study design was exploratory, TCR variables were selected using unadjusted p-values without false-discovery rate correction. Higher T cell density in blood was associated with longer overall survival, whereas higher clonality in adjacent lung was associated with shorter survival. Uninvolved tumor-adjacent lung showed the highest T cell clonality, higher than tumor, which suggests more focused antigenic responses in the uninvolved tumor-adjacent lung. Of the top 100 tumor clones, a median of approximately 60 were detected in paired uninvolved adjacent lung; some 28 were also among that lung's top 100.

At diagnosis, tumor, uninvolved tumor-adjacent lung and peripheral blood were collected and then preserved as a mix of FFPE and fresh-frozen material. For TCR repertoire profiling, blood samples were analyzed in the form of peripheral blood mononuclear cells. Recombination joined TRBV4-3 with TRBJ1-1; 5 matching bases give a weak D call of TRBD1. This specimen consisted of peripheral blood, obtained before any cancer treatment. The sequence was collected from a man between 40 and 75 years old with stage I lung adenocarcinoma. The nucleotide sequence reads TGCGCCAGCAGCCAAGAATCGTCGGGGCACACTGAAGCTTTCTTT. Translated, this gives CASSQESSGHTEAFF.